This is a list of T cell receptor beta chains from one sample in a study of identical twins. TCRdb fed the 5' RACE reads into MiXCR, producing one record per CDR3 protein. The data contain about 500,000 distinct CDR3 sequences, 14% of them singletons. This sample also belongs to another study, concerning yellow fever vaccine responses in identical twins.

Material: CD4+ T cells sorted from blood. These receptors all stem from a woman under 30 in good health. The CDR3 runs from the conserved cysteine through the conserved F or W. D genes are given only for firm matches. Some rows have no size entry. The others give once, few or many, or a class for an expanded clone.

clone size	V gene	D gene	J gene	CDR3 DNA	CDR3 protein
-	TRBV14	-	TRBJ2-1	TGTGCCAGCAGCCAAAATCGAGGGACTGTATACAATGAGCAGTTCTTC	CASSQNRGTVYNEQFF
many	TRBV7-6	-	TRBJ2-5	TGTGCCAGCAGCCAGGACAGAAAAGAGACCCAGTACTTC	CASSQDRKETQYF
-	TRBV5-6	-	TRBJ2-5	TGTGCCAGCAGCTTCATTAGTGGGTATATGGGAGAGACCCAGTACTTC	CASSFISGYMGETQYF
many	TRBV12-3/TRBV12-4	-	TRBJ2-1	TGTGCGATCAGAGGGCTAGGGGGCAATGAGCAGTTCTTC	CAIRGLGGNEQFF
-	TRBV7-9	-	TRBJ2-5	TGTGCCAGCAGCCGGGGTGAGGGGCAAGAGACCCAGTACTTC	CASSRGEGQETQYF
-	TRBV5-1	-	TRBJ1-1	TGCGCCAGCAGCGCGGTGGGGGCCGCTGAAGCTTTCTTT	CASSAVGAAEAFF
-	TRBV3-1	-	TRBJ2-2	TGTGCCAGCAGCCAATTGGTCCAAGCCGGGGAGCTGTTTTTT	CASSQLVQAGELFF
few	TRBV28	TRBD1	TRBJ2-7	TGTGCCAGCAGTCTGGGACAGGGGTTGCACGAGCAGTACTTC	CASSLGQGLHEQYF
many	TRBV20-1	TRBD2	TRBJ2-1	TGCAGTGCGAGTAGCGGGAGAGGGTCCTACAATGAGCAGTTCTTC	CSASSGRGSYNEQFF
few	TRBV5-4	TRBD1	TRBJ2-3	TGTGCCAGCAGGGATAAATCCGGGACAGGGAGTAATACGCAGTATTTT	CASRDKSGTGSNTQYF
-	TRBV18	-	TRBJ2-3	TGTGCCAGCTCACCTTCGTTGTGGGGAGAGTTCACAGATACGCAGTATTTT	CASSPSLWGEFTDTQYF
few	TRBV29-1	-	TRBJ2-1	TGCAGCGTTGAAGTGGTTTACCAGCAGTTCTTC	CSVEVVYQQFF
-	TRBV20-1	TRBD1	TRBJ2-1	TGCAGTGCGAGTAGGACAGGGGATGAGCAGTTCTTC	CSASRTGDEQFF
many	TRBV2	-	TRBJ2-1	TGTGCCAGCAGTGGACGTAATGAGCAGTTCTTC	CASSGRNEQFF
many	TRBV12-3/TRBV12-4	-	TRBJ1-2	TGTGCCAGCAGTTTAGATTCGCAAGCCAGGGGCTACACCTTC	CASSLDSQARGYTF
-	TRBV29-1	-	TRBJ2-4	TGCAGCGTTGGGCTATCCGGGATAAAAAACATTCAGTACTTC	CSVGLSGIKNIQYF
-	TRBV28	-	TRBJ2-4	TGTGCCAGCAGTTTACCCCAAGGGGGGCTAGCCAAAAACATTCAGTACTTC	CASSLPQGGLAKNIQYF
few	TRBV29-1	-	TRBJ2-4	TGCAGCGTTGTACGGGCAAACAGGGCCAAAAACATTCAGTACTTC	CSVVRANRAKNIQYF
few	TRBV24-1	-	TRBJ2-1	TGTGCCACCAGTGATGCAGGGGACCATGAGCAGTTCTTC	CATSDAGDHEQFF
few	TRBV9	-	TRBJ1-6	TGTGCCAGCAGCGTTGGCCAGGGGTTACCCCTCCACTTT	CASSVGQGLPLHF
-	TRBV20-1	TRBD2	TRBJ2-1	TGCAGTGCTAGAGATCCGGGTGGGAGCGGGAGCTACAATGAGCAGTTCTTC	CSARDPGGSGSYNEQFF
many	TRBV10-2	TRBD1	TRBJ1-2	TGCGCCAGCAGAGCCCCGACAGGGGAGTATGGCTACACCTTC	CASRAPTGEYGYTF
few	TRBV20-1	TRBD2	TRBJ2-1	TGCAGTGGACGCCCCCCGACTAGCGGGGGGAGGAATGAGCAGTTCTTC	CSGRPPTSGGRNEQFF
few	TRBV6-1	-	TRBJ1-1	TGTGCCAGCAGACAGGTATTAATGCACACTGAAGCTTTCTTT	CASRQVLMHTEAFF
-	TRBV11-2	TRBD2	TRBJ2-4	TGTGCCAGCAGCTTAATAGGACTAGCGGGAGAAGACATTCAGTACTTC	CASSLIGLAGEDIQYF
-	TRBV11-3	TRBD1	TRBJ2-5	TGTGCCAGCAGCTCCCGGACAGGGGGCACGGAGACCCAGTACTTC	CASSSRTGGTETQYF
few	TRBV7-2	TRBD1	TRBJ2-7	TGTGCCAGCAGCTTAGGGGACAGAAACTTC	CASSLGDRNF
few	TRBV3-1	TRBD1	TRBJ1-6	TGTGCCAGCAGACGACAGGGAAACTCACCCCTCCACTTT	CASRRQGNSPLHF
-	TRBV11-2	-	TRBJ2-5	TGTGCCAGCAGCTTAAGGGGCGGGCGGCAAGAGACCCAGTACTTC	CASSLRGGRQETQYF
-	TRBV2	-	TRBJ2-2	TGTGCCATTATTCAGGTCGGGGAGCTGTTTTTT	CAIIQVGELFF
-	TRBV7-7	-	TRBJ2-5	TGTGCTAGCAGCCGGCCGACTAGAGAAGAGACCCAGTACTTC	CASSRPTREETQYF
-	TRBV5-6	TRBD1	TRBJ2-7	TGTGCCAGCAGCTGGACAGGGTTGAGCTCCTACGAGCAGTACTTC	CASSWTGLSSYEQYF
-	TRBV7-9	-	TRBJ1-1	TGTGCCAGCAGCTTAGTTCACAGGCAAGCTTTCTTT	CASSLVHRQAFF
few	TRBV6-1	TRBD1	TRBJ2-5	TGTGCCAGCAGCCTGCAACAGGGGGCTATACCGCTAGAGACCCAGTACTTC	CASSLQQGAIPLETQYF
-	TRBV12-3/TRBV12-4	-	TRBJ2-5	TGTGCCAGCAGTTTAGGAAGGGCTCTGGAGACCCAGTACTTC	CASSLGRALETQYF
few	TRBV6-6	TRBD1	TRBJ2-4	TGTGCCAGCAGTTCCCGGACAGGGAACATTCAGTACTTC	CASSSRTGNIQYF
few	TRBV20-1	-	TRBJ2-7	TGCAGTGCTTTTTTCGCCTACGAGCAGTACTTC	CSAFFAYEQYF
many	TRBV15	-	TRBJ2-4	TGTGCCACCAGCAGAGATAGGAATGCCAAAAACATTCAGTACTTC	CATSRDRNAKNIQYF
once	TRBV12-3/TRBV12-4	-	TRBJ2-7	TGTGCCAGCAGTTTAGGTTTCGGCCACGAGCAGTACTTC	CASSLGFGHEQYF